A selection of T cell receptor beta chains follows, all from one sample in a study of blood T cell repertoires in COVID-19. Profiled with immunoSEQ multiplex PCR; TCRdb holds only in-frame clones, not every one. The sample lists some 230,000 clones, 80% to 85% occurring once. Input material: peripheral blood. Every receptor here comes from a woman aged 55-69 years with acute or convalescent COVID-19. The CDR3 runs from the conserved cysteine through the conserved F or W. The D gene is left open where the match is weak.

v_call,j_call,d_call,cdr3_aa
TRBV7-8,TRBJ1-3,-,CASSPNRQGFIFSGNTIYF
TRBV20-1,TRBJ2-1,-,CSASQEPEQFF
TRBV24-1,TRBJ2-1,TRBD2,CATSLTSGGYNEQFF
TRBV27,TRBJ2-3,-,CASSSPGELDTQYF
TRBV9,TRBJ2-2,TRBD2,CASSLGLAGGPGSGELFF
TRBV9,TRBJ2-3,TRBD2,CASSVVSSGASTDTQYF
TRBV5-6,TRBJ1-4,TRBD1,CASSLGRTGIRDEKLFF
TRBV2,TRBJ2-2,TRBD1,CASQITGAGGELFF
TRBV28,TRBJ1-1,-,CASSLPPGGRTEAFF
TRBV6-5,TRBJ1-1,-,CASRTSGTEAFF
TRBV7-9,TRBJ2-1,TRBD2,CASSPPAGGPHEQFF
TRBV5-1,TRBJ1-1,TRBD1,CASSLVGGITEAFF
TRBV6-6,TRBJ1-1,-,CASSYLGGGAAFF
TRBV19,TRBJ1-1,-,CASSIKSLTNTEAFF
TRBV5-1,TRBJ1-4,TRBD1,CASSKGQGAGLTEKLFF
TRBV18,TRBJ1-2,-,CASSPPGRSGYTF
TRBV12-3/TRBV12-4,TRBJ2-3,-,CASSLTSTDTQYF
TRBV9,TRBJ1-1,TRBD1,CASSAGQGVMRNTEAFF
TRBV4-2,TRBJ2-2,-,CASSQGTASRLAGELFF
TRBV5-6,TRBJ1-4,-,CASNNVQGHGNEKLFF
TRBV3-1/TRBV3-2,TRBJ2-5,TRBD2,CASSKERGGNLNQETQYF
TRBV10-1,TRBJ2-1,TRBD1,CASSESPGQGTTRSSQEQFF
TRBV2,TRBJ1-3,TRBD1,CASRLGQSSGNTIYF
TRBV5-3,TRBJ1-1,-,CARSAEQGKESREAFF
TRBV10-3,TRBJ1-1,-,CAISEAGITEAFF
TRBV23-1,TRBJ1-6,TRBD1,CASSQSPQDRPPGPSPLHF
TRBV29-1,TRBJ2-2,TRBD1,CSVRDRRNTGELFF
TRBV2,TRBJ2-7,TRBD1,CASKGTGFDYEQYF